These 30 T cell receptor beta chains came from one sample sequenced in a study of cytomegalovirus exposure and HLA in healthy donors. The PCR employed 60 Vbeta primers together with 13 Jbeta primers. The method was immunoSEQ multiplex PCR; TCRdb's version includes in-frame clones alone and lacks a portion of them. The sample has some 100,000 clones; over 65% are singletons. Sequences were obtained from PBMCs. These receptor sequences come from a woman younger than 35 in good health and CMV-seropositive.

The rearrangement uses TRBV25-1 and TRBJ2-1, with 10 bases fitting TRBD1. The CDR3 contains 17 residues. Germline V lookup: CDR1 MGHDK, CDR2 SYGVNS. V dropped 2 bases and J dropped 3; count of bases not matched to a gene: 7. The chain's CDR3 is CASSEDVDRGDYNEQFF. For the CDR3, the DNA is TGTGCCAGCAGTGAAGACGTGGACAGGGGGGACTACAATGAGCAGTTCTTC.

The chain combines TRBV13 with TRBJ2-1; D is ambiguous. Germline-derived CDR1 and CDR2 are PRHDT and FYEKMQ (reference sequence). This CDR3 contains 14 residues. V was pared by 4 bases and J by 6 bases, with 13 bases between. The CDR3 bases are TGTGCCAGCAGCTCGAGAGGTATTATCAATGAGCAGTTCTTC. Translating gives CASSSRGIINEQFF.

The chain carries TRBV15 and TRBJ2-5; 8 bases are a match to TRBD2. This CDR3 comprises 14 residues. V shed 7 bases and J 9 bases; nucleotides not matched to a gene: 13. The germline gives CDR1 LNHNV, CDR2 YYDKDF (reference sequence). CDR3: CATTAGGSQGAQYF. In DNA form, the CDR3 reads TGTGCCACCACCGCGGGGGGCTCCCAAGGGGCCCAGTACTTC.

The genes are TRBV4-2 and TRBJ2-5; TRBD2 might be the D (6 bases). Trimming removed 2 bases at V and 1 base at J, with 8 bases between. The CDR3 totals 14 residues. Per the germline V gene, CDR1 is LGHNA and CDR2 is YNFKEQ. The CDR3 here is CASSQRLVQETQYF. The CDR3 nucleotides read TGTGCCAGCAGCCAAAGACTAGTCCAAGAGACCCAGTACTTC.

This clone was observed a handful of times. V usage is TRBV9 and J usage is TRBJ2-1, with D possibly being TRBD2 (5 bases). From germline, CDR1 is SGDLS and CDR2 YYNGEE. V lost 4 bases and J lost 8, with 16 bases in between. CDR3 length: 14 residues. The CDR3 nucleotides read TGTGCCAGCAGCCCCGGGGTAGCTATCGATGAGCAGTTCTTC. It translates to CASSPGVAIDEQFF.

The chain recombines TRBV27 with TRBJ1-2, with D perhaps TRBD1 (5 bases). V was pared by 0 bases and J by 2 bases, with 10 bases between. The CDR3 sequence is 15 residues long. Germline V gene lookup returns CDR1 MNHEY and CDR2 SMNVEV (reference sequence). The DNA for the CDR3 is TGTGCCAGCAGTTTATCCACAGGCATCAACTATGGCTACACCTTC. Translation gives CASSLSTGINYGYTF.

The V call is TRBV4-3, the J call TRBJ1-4; D is perhaps TRBD1 (6 bases). CDR1 and CDR2 (germline): LGHNA, YSLEER. This CDR3 is 13 amino acids long. Trimming left V 10 bases short and J 2 bases short, with 11 bases between. The chain's CDR3 is CAITGTTNEKLFF. The CDR3 DNA sequence: TGCGCCATTACAGGGACGACTAATGAAAAACTGTTTTTT.

This sequence joins TRBV28 and TRBJ2-7, with a possible D match to TRBD2 (5 bases). The germline gives CDR1 MDHEN, CDR2 SYDVKM. The CDR3 has 13 amino acids. V was pared by 5 bases and J by 6 bases, with 14 bases between. The DNA of the CDR3 is TGTGCCAGCAGTACCGGAGGAGGTGGCGAGCAGTACTTC. It specifies CASSTGGGGEQYF.

V is TRBV2 and J is TRBJ2-1; D ambiguous. There are 13 residues in the CDR3. Germline V lookup: CDR1 SNHLY, CDR2 FYNNEI. V was cut by 4 bases and J by 7 bases, with 11 bases left in between. The CDR3: CASSGAQRNEQFF. The CDR3 DNA reads TGTGCCAGCAGTGGGGCCCAGAGAAATGAGCAGTTCTTC.

The chain employs TRBV29-1 and TRBJ2-6, with TRBD1 matching 7 bases. Germline V gives CDR1 SQVTM, CDR2 ANQGSEA. This CDR3 has 15 residues. The V and J ends lost 6 bases and 1 base, in that order; junction bases with no gene match: 6. The CDR3 protein is CSVRQGVSGANVLTF. CDR3 in DNA: TGCAGCGTGCGGCAGGGGGTATCTGGGGCCAACGTCCTGACTTTC.

V gene TRBV4-2 combines with J gene TRBJ2-7; 11 nucleotides match TRBD2. CDR3 length: 19 residues. CDR1 and CDR2 from the germline V gene are LGHNA and YNFKEQ. J lost 0 bases, V lost 0 bases, and 10 bases had no gene match. This chain's CDR3 is CASSQEWASGGFLSYEQYF. The CDR3 DNA is TGTGCCAGCAGCCAAGAATGGGCTAGCGGGGGGTTCCTCTCCTACGAGCAGTACTTC.

The gene calls are TRBV19 and TRBJ1-1; D might be TRBD1 (6 bases). CDR1 is LNHDA, CDR2 SQIVND, per germline (reference sequence). CDR3 length equals 14 residues. V dropped 7 bases and J dropped 0 bases, with 12 bases sitting between them. The CDR3 DNA follows: TGTGCCAGTACTTTGGGACAAATGAACACTGAAGCTTTCTTT. It yields the protein CASTLGQMNTEAFF.

The chain has TRBV6-5 and TRBJ2-7; no firm D call. The germline CDR1 and CDR2 sequences are MNHEY and SVGAGI. CDR3 length: 14 residues. The germline V and J ends were trimmed by 2 bases and 3 bases, with 11 bases remaining between them. The CDR3: CASSYLSSGYEQYF. The CDR3 bases are TGTGCCAGCAGTTACCTCTCGTCCGGCTACGAGCAGTACTTC.

The V call is TRBV5-1, the J call TRBJ2-7; 9 nucleotides align to TRBD1. Looked up from germline, CDR1 is SGHRS and CDR2 is YFSETQ. The CDR3 covers 14 residues. With 3 bases clipped from V and 3 bases from J, the junction kept 4 bases outside the gene matches. The CDR3 sequence is CASSSGTGYYEQYF. In nucleotides, the CDR3 is TGCGCCAGCAGCTCCGGGACAGGGTACTACGAGCAGTACTTC.

The chain links TRBV4-3 to TRBJ1-2; no clear D. The CDR3 loop spans 13 amino acids. The germline V gene has CDR1 LGHNA and CDR2 YSLEER. Trimming removed 7 bases from V and 4 bases from J, with 13 bases in between. CDR3 residues: CASTSRPGYGYTF. The DNA of the CDR3 is TGCGCCAGCACCTCCCGACCGGGCTATGGCTACACCTTC.

The chain couples TRBV7-2 to TRBJ1-5; a possible D gene is TRBD1 (5 bases). The CDR3 is 14 amino acids. The germline CDR1 and CDR2 sequences are SGHTA and FQGNSA. The V and J ends lost 1 base and 6 bases respectively, with 10 bases between them. CDR3 in DNA: TGTGCCAGCAGCTTAGGCAGGGCGGTTCAGCCCCAGCATTTT. It translates to CASSLGRAVQPQHF.

The CDR3 DNA follows: TGTGCCACCAGCAGAGATCCCGCAGGGGAAGTCTATGGCTACACCTTC. The encoded protein is CATSRDPAGEVYGYTF. The V and J genes are TRBV15 and TRBJ1-2, with D possibly TRBD1 on 6 matching bases. V was clipped by 0 bases and J by 4 bases, with 15 bases between them. The CDR3 consists of 16 residues. Germline lookup yields CDR1 LNHNV and CDR2 YYDKDF (reference sequence).

V gene TRBV11-2 combines with J gene TRBJ1-1; TRBD1 matches at 8 bases. V trimming: 1 base; J trimming: 2 bases; junction bases outside the gene matches: 6. This CDR3 is 16 amino acids long. Germline V gives CDR1 SGHAT, CDR2 FQNNGV. The CDR3 nucleotides are TGTGCCAGCAGCTTAGCACAGGGGGGGGGTAACACTGAAGCTTTCTTT. Translating it yields CASSLAQGGGNTEAFF.

The J gene is TRBJ2-3, the V gene TRBV29-1; 8 bases are shared with TRBD1. The germline V gene has CDR1 SQVTM and CDR2 ANQGSEA. V dropped 4 bases and J dropped 2; count of bases not matched to a gene: 8. This CDR3 comprises 15 residues. CDR3 amino acids: CSVVRATGATDTQYF. DNA of the CDR3: TGCAGCGTTGTCAGAGCGACAGGGGCCACAGATACGCAGTATTTT.

This sequence joins TRBV5-6 and TRBJ1-6, with 9 bases fitting TRBD1. The CDR3 totals 14 residues. The ends lost 6 bases at V and 7 bases at J; junction bases unmatched: 5. The germline V gene has CDR1 SGHDT and CDR2 YYEEEE. The CDR3 loop is CASTPTGGNSPLHF. Written as DNA, the CDR3 is TGTGCCAGCACCCCGACAGGGGGAAATTCACCCCTCCACTTT.

This clone was seen once. The rearrangement joins TRBV29-1 to TRBJ2-7; 10 positions agree with TRBD1. The V and J ends lost 4 bases and 6 bases, in that order; junction bases with no gene match: 3. Germline lookup yields CDR1 SQVTM and CDR2 ANQGSEA. CDR3 size: 12 residues. The CDR3 nucleotides are TGCAGCGTTGGACAGGGGGCTGGCGAGCAGTACTTC. As protein: CSVGQGAGEQYF.

The CDR3 reads CASSFTGTKNEQYF. The CDR3, as DNA: TGTGCCAGCAGCTTTACGGGGACTAAGAACGAGCAGTACTTC. This sequence joins TRBV7-2 and TRBJ2-7, with 7 bases that match TRBD2. The V segment lost 3 bases and the J segment 5 bases; nucleotides outside the gene matches: 7. This CDR3 has 14 residues. Germline CDR1 and CDR2: SGHTA and FQGNSA.

The chain recombines TRBV6-1 with TRBJ1-2; no reliable D call. CDR3 size: 14 residues. Germline CDR1 is MNHNS and CDR2 is SASEGT. Trimming removed 2 bases from V and 8 bases from J, with 15 bases in between. DNA for the CDR3: TGTGCCAGCAGTGAAACTGCAAAATCCGGGGGCTACACCTTC. Protein product: CASSETAKSGGYTF.

This clone was seen only a few times. The chain is built from TRBV19 and TRBJ1-1; the match to TRBD1 covers 12 bases. The CDR3 covers 18 residues. Looked up from germline, CDR1 is LNHDA and CDR2 is SQIVND (reference sequence). The J segment lost 5 bases and the V segment lost 7 bases, leaving 17 bases of the junction unmatched. DNA for the CDR3: TGTGCCAGTACCAGGGGGACAGGGGGCGCGAGGGGAAAAACTGAAGCTTTCTTT. Translation gives CASTRGTGGARGKTEAFF.

The chain combines TRBV7-9 with TRBJ1-5; D is unresolved. Trimming removed 5 bases at V and 2 bases at J, with 16 bases between. Germline V lookup: CDR1 SEHNR, CDR2 FQNEAQ (reference sequence). This CDR3 spans 16 amino acids. CDR3 bases: TGTGCCAGCAGCGTAGGCCTCAACGCAGGCAATCAGCCCCAGCATTTT. Its protein product is CASSVGLNAGNQPQHF.

This rearrangement joins TRBV7-8 to TRBJ2-1, with 9 positions matching TRBD2. Germline-derived CDR1 and CDR2 are SGHVS and FQNEAQ. The V gene end was trimmed by 7 bases and the J gene end by 8 bases; junction bases not matched to a gene: 15. The CDR3 sequence is 16 residues long. CDR3: CASKTSGGGISDEQFF. The CDR3 DNA is TGTGCCAGCAAGACTAGCGGAGGAGGTATCAGCGATGAGCAGTTCTTC. The whole variable domain, filled in from reference TRBV7-8 and TRBJ2-1, reads GAGVSQSPRYKVAKRGQDVALRCDPISGHVSLFWYQQALGQGPEFLTYFQNEAQLDKSGLPSDRFFAERPEGSVSTLKIQRTQQEDSAVYLCASKTSGGGISDEQFFGPGTRLTVL.

V is TRBV6-5 and J is TRBJ1-6, with 7 bases that match TRBD1. The germline gives CDR1 MNHEY, CDR2 SVGAGI. CDR3 length: 15 residues. Unmatched junction bases numbered 11, after V lost 5 bases and J lost 10 bases. The chain's CDR3 is CASSTRQGGGSPLHF. The CDR3 nucleotides are TGTGCCAGCAGTACACGACAGGGAGGTGGCTCACCCCTCCACTTT.

The chain uses TRBV19 and TRBJ1-5; TRBD1 might be the D (6 bases). CDR1 and CDR2 (germline): LNHDA, SQIVND (reference sequence). The CDR3 totals 15 residues. V was clipped by 7 bases and J by 7 bases, with 20 bases between them. The CDR3 sequence: CASIPSTGRGQPQHF. The DNA for the CDR3 is TGTGCCAGTATCCCATCGACGGGAAGGGGGCAGCCCCAGCATTTT.

The genes are TRBV11-3 and TRBJ2-7; 8 nucleotides align to TRBD2. J gave up 5 bases and V 1 base, and 4 bases lay outside the gene matches. The CDR3 is 14 residues long. Germline lookup yields CDR1 SGHNT and CDR2 YENEEA. The CDR3 loop is CASSLAGGPNEQYF. In nucleotides, the CDR3 is TGTGCCAGCAGCTTAGCGGGGGGGCCCAACGAGCAGTACTTC. The full variable domain, in which reference TRBV11-3 and TRBJ2-7 provide the parts outside the CDR3, is EAGVVQSPRYKIIEKKQPVAFWCNPISGHNTLYWYLQNLGQGPELLIRYENEEAVDDSQLPKDRFSAERLKGVDSTLKIQPAELGDSAVYLCASSLAGGPNEQYFGPGTRLTVT.

V and J are TRBV7-2 and TRBJ1-2, with 7 bases that match TRBD1. Germline V CDR1 and CDR2: SGHTA, FQGNSA. This CDR3 spans 13 amino acids. The V gene end was trimmed by 4 bases and the J gene end by 6 bases; junction bases not matched to a gene: 5. As DNA, the CDR3 is TGTGCCAGCAGCTCCCCGACAGGGAATGGCTACACCTTC. Translated: CASSSPTGNGYTF.